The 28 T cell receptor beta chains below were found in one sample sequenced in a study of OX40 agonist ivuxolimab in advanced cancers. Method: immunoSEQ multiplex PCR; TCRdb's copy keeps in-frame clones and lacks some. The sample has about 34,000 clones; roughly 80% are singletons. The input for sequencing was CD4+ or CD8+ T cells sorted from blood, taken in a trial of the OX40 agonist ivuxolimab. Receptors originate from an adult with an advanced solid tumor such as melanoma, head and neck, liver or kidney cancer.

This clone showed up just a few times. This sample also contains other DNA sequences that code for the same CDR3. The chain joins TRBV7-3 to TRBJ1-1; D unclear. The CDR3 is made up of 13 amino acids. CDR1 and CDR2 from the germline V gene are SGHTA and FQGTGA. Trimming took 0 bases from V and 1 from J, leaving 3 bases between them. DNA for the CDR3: TGTGCCAGCAGCTTAACCCCGAACACTGAAGCTTTCTTT. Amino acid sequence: CASSLTPNTEAFF. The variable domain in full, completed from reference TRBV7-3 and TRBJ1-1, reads GAGVSQTPSNKVTEKGKYVELRCDPISGHTALYWYRQSLGQGPEFLIYFQGTGAADDSGLPNDRFFAVRPEGSVSTLKIQRTERGDSAVYLCASSLTPNTEAFFGQGTRLTVV.

As DNA, the CDR3 is TGTGCCAGCAGCTTAAGCGGGAGGGCGAACATTCAGTACTTC. Translated, it gives CASSLSGRANIQYF. V gene TRBV7-2 combines with J gene TRBJ2-4; 10 bases align to TRBD2. This CDR3 contains 14 residues. Germline V gene lookup returns CDR1 SGHTA and CDR2 FQGNSA. Germline trimming cut 2 bases from V and 7 bases from J; bases unmatched to any gene: 2.

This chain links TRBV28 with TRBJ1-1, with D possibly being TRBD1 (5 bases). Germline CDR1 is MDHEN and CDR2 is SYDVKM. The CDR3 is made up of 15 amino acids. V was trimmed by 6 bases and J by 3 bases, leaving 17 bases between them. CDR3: CASSPAGRWDTEAFF. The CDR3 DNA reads TGTGCCAGCAGCCCCGCGGGGCGGTGGGACACTGAAGCTTTCTTT.

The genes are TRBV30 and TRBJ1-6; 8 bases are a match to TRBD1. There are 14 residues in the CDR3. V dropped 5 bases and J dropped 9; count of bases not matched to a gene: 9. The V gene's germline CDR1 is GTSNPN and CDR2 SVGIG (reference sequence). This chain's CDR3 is CAWGMDRVSSPLHF. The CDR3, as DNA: TGTGCCTGGGGGATGGACAGGGTCTCTTCACCCCTCCACTTT.

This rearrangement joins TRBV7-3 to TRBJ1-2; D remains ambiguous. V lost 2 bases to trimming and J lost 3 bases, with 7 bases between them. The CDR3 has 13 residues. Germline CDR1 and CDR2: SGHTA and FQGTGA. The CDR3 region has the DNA TGTGCCAGCAGCTTAGGAGGAGACTATGGCTACACCTTC. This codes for CASSLGGDYGYTF. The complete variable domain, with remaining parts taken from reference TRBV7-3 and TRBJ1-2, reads GAGVSQTPSNKVTEKGKYVELRCDPISGHTALYWYRQSLGQGPEFLIYFQGTGAADDSGLPNDRFFAVRPEGSVSTLKIQRTERGDSAVYLCASSLGGDYGYTFGSGTRLTVV.

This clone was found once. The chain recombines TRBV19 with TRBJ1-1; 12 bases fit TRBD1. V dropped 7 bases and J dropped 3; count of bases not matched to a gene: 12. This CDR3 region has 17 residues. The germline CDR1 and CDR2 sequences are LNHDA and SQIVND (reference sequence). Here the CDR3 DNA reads TGTGCCAGTAATGACCCCGGGACAGGGGGCGCGGACACTGAAGCTTTCTTT. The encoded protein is CASNDPGTGGADTEAFF.

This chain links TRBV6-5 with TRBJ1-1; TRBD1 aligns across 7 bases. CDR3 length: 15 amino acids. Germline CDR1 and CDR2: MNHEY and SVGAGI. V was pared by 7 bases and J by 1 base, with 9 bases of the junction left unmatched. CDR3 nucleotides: TGTGCCAGCACCTACACAGGGGCGGGGAACACTGAAGCTTTCTTT. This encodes CASTYTGAGNTEAFF.

The CDR3 DNA reads as TGTGCCATCAGTGACTATCGGGGAGCAACAGATACGCAGTATTTT. Its translation is CAISDYRGATDTQYF. The chain is built from TRBV10-3 and TRBJ2-3; the D gene is possibly TRBD2 (5 bases). Trimming cost V 3 bases and J 3 bases, with 13 bases left between them. Per germline, CDR1 ENHRY and CDR2 SYGVKD. This CDR3 has 15 amino acids.

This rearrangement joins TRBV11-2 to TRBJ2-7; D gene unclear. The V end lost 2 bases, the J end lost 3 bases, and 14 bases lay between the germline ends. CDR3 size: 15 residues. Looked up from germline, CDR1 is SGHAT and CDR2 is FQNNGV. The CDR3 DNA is TGTGCCAGCAGCTTAAGCAGCATATCAGGCTACGAGCAGTACTTC. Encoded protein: CASSLSSISGYEQYF.

CDR3 sequence (DNA): TGTGCCAGCAGTTACGGACAGGGATCCTACGAGCAGTACTTC. It yields the protein CASSYGQGSYEQYF. The chain recombines TRBV6-5 with TRBJ2-7; 8 nucleotides line up with TRBD1. V was clipped by 2 bases and J by 1 base; unmatched bases: 1. The CDR3 loop spans 14 amino acids. Germline assignment: CDR1 MNHEY and CDR2 SVGAGI.

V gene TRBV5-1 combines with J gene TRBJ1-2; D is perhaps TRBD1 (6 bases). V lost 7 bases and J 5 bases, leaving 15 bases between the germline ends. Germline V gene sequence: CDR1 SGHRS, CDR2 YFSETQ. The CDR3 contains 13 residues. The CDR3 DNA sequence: TGCGCCAGCTCCTCGTTACAGGGTTATGGCTACACCTTC. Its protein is CASSSLQGYGYTF.

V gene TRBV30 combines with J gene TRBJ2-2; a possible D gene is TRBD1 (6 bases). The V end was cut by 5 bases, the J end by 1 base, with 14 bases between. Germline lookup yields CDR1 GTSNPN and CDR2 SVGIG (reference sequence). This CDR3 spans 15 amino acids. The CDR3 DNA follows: TGTGCCTGGGGTTTTCCGGACAGGAACACCGGGGAGCTGTTTTTT. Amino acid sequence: CAWGFPDRNTGELFF.

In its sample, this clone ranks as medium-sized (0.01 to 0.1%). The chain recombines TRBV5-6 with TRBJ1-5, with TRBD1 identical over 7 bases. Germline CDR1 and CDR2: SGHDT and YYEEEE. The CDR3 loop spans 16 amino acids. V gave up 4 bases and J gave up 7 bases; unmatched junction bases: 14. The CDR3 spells CASSLRQGGGSQPQHF. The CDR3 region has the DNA TGTGCCAGCAGCCTCCGACAGGGCGGGGGATCGCAGCCCCAGCATTTT.

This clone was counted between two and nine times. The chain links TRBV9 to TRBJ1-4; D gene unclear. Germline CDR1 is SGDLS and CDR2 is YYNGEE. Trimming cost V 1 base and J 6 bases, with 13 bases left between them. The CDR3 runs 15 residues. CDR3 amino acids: CASSVQALPDEKLFF. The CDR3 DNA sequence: TGTGCCAGCAGCGTACAAGCGTTGCCTGATGAAAAACTGTTTTTT.

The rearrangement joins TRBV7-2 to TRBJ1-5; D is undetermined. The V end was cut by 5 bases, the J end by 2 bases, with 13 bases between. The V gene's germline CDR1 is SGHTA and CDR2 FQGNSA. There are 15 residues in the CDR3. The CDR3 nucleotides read TGTGCCAGCAGCCGATCCCCCGCGGGCAATCAGCCCCAGCATTTT. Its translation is CASSRSPAGNQPQHF.

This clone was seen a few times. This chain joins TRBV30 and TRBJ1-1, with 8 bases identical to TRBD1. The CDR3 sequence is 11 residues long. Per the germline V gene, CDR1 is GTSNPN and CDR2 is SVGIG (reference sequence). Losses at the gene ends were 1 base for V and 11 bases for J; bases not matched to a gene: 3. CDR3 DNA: TGTGCCTGGAGTGACAGGGGGATCGCTTTCTTT. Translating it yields CAWSDRGIAFF.

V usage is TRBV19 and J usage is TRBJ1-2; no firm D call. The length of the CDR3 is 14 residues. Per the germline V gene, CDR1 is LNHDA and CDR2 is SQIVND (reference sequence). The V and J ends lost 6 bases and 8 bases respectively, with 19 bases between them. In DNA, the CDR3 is TGTGCCAGTAGGACCCCGGGTTCAGAAAGCGGCTACACCTTC. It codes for CASRTPGSESGYTF.

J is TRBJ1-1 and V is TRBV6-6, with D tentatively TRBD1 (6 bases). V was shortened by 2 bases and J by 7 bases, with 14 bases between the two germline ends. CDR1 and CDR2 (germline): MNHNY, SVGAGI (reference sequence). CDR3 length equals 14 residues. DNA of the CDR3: TGTGCCAGCAGTTACCCACGGACAGCTCATGAAGCTTTCTTT. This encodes CASSYPRTAHEAFF.

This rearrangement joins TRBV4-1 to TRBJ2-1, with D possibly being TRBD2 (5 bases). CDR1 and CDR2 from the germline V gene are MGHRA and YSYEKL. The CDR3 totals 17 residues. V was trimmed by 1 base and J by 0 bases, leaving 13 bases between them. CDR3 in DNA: TGCGCCAGCAGCCAAGGGAGCGGAAGAAGCTCCTACAATGAGCAGTTCTTC. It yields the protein CASSQGSGRSSYNEQFF.

CDR3 residues: CASSLEGRGRENTEAFF. In DNA, the CDR3 is TGTGCCAGCAGCTTAGAAGGCCGGGGGAGGGAGAACACTGAAGCTTTCTTT. The J gene is TRBJ1-1, the V gene TRBV7-9; D perhaps matches TRBD1 (5 bases). The CDR3 consists of 17 residues. The V gene lost 1 base and the J gene lost 1 base, with 16 bases spanning the gap. CDR1 is SEHNR and CDR2 is FQNEAQ in the germline V gene (reference sequence). Based on the CDR3 plus reference TRBV7-9 and TRBJ1-1, the full variable domain is DTGVSQNPRHKITKRGQNVTFRCDPISEHNRLYWYRQTLGQGPEFLTYFQNEAQLEKSRLLSDRFSAERPKGSFSTLEIQRTEQGDSAMYLCASSLEGRGRENTEAFFGQGTRLTVV.

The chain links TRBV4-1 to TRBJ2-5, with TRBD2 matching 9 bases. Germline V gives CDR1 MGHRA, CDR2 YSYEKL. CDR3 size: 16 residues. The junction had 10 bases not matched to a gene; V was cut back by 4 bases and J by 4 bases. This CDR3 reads CASSPLDGSGRETQYF. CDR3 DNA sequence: TGCGCCAGCAGCCCATTGGATGGTAGCGGGAGAGAGACCCAGTACTTC.

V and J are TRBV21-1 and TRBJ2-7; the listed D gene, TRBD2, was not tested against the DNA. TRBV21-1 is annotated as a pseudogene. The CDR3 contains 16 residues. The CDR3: CASSPRTRPSRDEQYF. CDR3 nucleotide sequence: TGTGCCAGCAGCCCTCGGACTAGACCCTCGAGGGACGAGCAGTACTTC.

The CDR3 sequence: CASSLGGLAEETQYF. The CDR3 DNA follows: TGTGCCAGCAGCTTAGGTGGACTAGCGGAAGAGACCCAGTACTTC. The rearrangement uses TRBV11-2 and TRBJ2-5, with 10 bases that match TRBD2. The germline V gene encodes CDR1 SGHAT and CDR2 FQNNGV. This CDR3 is built from 15 residues. V was pared by 1 base and J by 3 bases, with 2 bases of the junction left unmatched.

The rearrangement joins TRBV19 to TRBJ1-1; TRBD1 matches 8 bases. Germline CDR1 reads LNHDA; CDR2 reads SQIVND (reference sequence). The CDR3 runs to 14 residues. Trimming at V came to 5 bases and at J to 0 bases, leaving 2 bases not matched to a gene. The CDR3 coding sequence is TGTGCCAGTAGTCTGACAGGGGTGAACACTGAAGCTTTCTTT. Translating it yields CASSLTGVNTEAFF.

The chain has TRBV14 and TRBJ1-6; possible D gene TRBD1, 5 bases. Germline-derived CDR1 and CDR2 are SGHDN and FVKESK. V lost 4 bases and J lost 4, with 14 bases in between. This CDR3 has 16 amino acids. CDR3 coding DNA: TGTGCCAGCAGCCTTCGTGTGGGACGGTATAATTCACCCCTCCACTTT. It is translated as CASSLRVGRYNSPLHF.

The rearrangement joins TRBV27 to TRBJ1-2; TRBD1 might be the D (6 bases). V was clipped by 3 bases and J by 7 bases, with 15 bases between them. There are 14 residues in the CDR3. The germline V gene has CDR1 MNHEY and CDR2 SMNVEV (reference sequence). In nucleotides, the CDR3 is TGTGCCAGCAGTTTTCGCGGGACATACGGTGGCTACACCTTC. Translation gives CASSFRGTYGGYTF.

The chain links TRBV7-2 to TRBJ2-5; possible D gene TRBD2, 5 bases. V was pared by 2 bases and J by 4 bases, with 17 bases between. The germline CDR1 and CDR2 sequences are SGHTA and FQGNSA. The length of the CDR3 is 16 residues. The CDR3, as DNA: TGTGCCAGCAGCTTATCGTACCGGGGTTTCTTAGAGACCCAGTACTTC. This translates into CASSLSYRGFLETQYF.

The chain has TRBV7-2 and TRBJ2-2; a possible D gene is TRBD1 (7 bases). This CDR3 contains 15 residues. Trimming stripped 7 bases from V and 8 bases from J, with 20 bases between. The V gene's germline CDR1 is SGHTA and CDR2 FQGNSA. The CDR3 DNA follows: TGTGCCAGCAACCAGGGGGGCACACGTGGAGGGGAGCTGTTTTTT. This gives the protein CASNQGGTRGGELFF.